Listed below are T cell receptor beta chains from one sample, sequenced in a study of T cells in Graves' hyperthyroidism and ophthalmopathy. TCRdb re-analysed the multiplex PCR reads in MiXCR, keeping a single row per CDR3 protein. The sample records 450,000 to 650,000 distinct CDR3 sequences, 13% to 15% being singletons. Sequencing used blood. The receptors stem from a woman aged 18 to 35 with Graves' ophthalmopathy. Each CDR3 is given with its conserved first and last residue. D genes are given only for firm matches. Expanded clones get a size class; other rows say once, few or many, or leave the size out.

j_call: TRBJ2-5
clone_size: many
d_call: TRBD1
v_call: TRBV30
cdr3_nt: TGTGCCTGGAGTGCCGGGACAGAAGAGACCCAGTACTTC
cdr3_aa: CAWSAGTEETQYF

j_call: TRBJ1-1
clone_size: few
d_call: NA
v_call: TRBV15
cdr3_nt: TGTGCCACCAGCGGAAGGGTGGGGGCTGAAGCTTTCTTT
cdr3_aa: CATSGRVGAEAFF

j_call: TRBJ2-2
clone_size: NA
d_call: NA
v_call: TRBV15
cdr3_nt: TGTGCCACCAGCAGAGACACCACCGGGGAGCTGTTTTTT
cdr3_aa: CATSRDTTGELFF

j_call: TRBJ2-7
clone_size: few
d_call: TRBD1
v_call: TRBV7-2
cdr3_nt: TGTGCCAGCAGCTTAACCGGGACAGGGGGACGCGAGCAGTACTTC
cdr3_aa: CASSLTGTGGREQYF

j_call: TRBJ2-7
clone_size: NA
d_call: TRBD2
v_call: TRBV9
cdr3_nt: TGTGCCAGCAGCGTAGCAGCGGGAGGTTCCTACGAGCAGTACTTC
cdr3_aa: CASSVAAGGSYEQYF

j_call: TRBJ2-5
clone_size: many
d_call: NA
v_call: TRBV7-3
cdr3_nt: TGTGCCAGCAGCTTAACGGGAGCTGTAGGGGAGACCCAGTACTTC
cdr3_aa: CASSLTGAVGETQYF

j_call: TRBJ1-5
clone_size: NA
d_call: NA
v_call: TRBV5-6
cdr3_nt: TGTGCCAGCAGCTTGATGTCGTCCCGGGCGGAAAATCAGCCCCAGCATTTT
cdr3_aa: CASSLMSSRAENQPQHF

j_call: TRBJ1-1
clone_size: many
d_call: NA
v_call: TRBV28
cdr3_nt: TGTGCCAGCACTCAGGCCCACACTGAAGCTTTCTTT
cdr3_aa: CASTQAHTEAFF

j_call: TRBJ1-1
clone_size: many
d_call: NA
v_call: TRBV29-1
cdr3_nt: TGCAGCGGCGGAAGGGACTACACTGAAGCTTTCTTT
cdr3_aa: CSGGRDYTEAFF

j_call: TRBJ1-5
clone_size: few
d_call: NA
v_call: TRBV4-1
cdr3_nt: TGCGCCAGCAGCCTTGTTGGGAAACAGGCCAGAGGCAATCAGCCCCAGCATTTT
cdr3_aa: CASSLVGKQARGNQPQHF

j_call: TRBJ1-4
clone_size: many
d_call: NA
v_call: TRBV2
cdr3_nt: TGTGCCAGCCTCGAGGGGCGCAAAACTAATGAAAAACTGTTTTTT
cdr3_aa: CASLEGRKTNEKLFF

j_call: TRBJ2-7
clone_size: many
d_call: NA
v_call: TRBV7-2
cdr3_nt: TGTGCCAGCAGCCGCTCGAGCGTCGCCTACGAGCAGTACTTC
cdr3_aa: CASSRSSVAYEQYF

j_call: TRBJ2-1
clone_size: few
d_call: NA
v_call: TRBV5-6
cdr3_nt: TGTGCCAGCAGCTTGTTGTTGCGTGAGCAGTTCTTC
cdr3_aa: CASSLLLREQFF

j_call: TRBJ1-5
clone_size: many
d_call: NA
v_call: TRBV10-3
cdr3_nt: TGTGCCATCTCGGACGGGGAGCGCAATCAGCCCCAGCATTTT
cdr3_aa: CAISDGERNQPQHF

j_call: TRBJ2-3
clone_size: few
d_call: NA
v_call: TRBV7-2
cdr3_nt: TGTGCCAGCAGCTTGGGGGGAGGTAAAACAGATACGCAGTATTTT
cdr3_aa: CASSLGGGKTDTQYF

j_call: TRBJ2-3
clone_size: many
d_call: TRBD2
v_call: TRBV20-1
cdr3_nt: TGCAGTGCTAGGATAGGAGCGGGAGACGCAGATACGCAGTATTTT
cdr3_aa: CSARIGAGDADTQYF

j_call: TRBJ2-5
clone_size: NA
d_call: TRBD2
v_call: TRBV9
cdr3_nt: TGTGCCAGCAGCGCAAGTAGCGGGAGGCAAGAGACCCAGTACTTC
cdr3_aa: CASSASSGRQETQYF

j_call: TRBJ1-1
clone_size: many
d_call: NA
v_call: TRBV3-1
cdr3_nt: TGTGCCAGCAGCCAAGATCGGGGGGGCTTCTACATGAACACTGAAGCTTTCTTT
cdr3_aa: CASSQDRGGFYMNTEAFF

j_call: TRBJ2-3
clone_size: many
d_call: NA
v_call: TRBV27
cdr3_nt: TGTGCCAGCAGTTCTAATACCCTCGCCGGACGGGCACTCGCTTCAGATACGCAGTATTTT
cdr3_aa: CASSSNTLAGRALASDTQYF

j_call: TRBJ1-2
clone_size: many
d_call: TRBD1
v_call: TRBV29-1
cdr3_nt: TGCAGCGTAGACAGGGATAACTATGGCTACACCTTC
cdr3_aa: CSVDRDNYGYTF

j_call: TRBJ2-1
clone_size: few
d_call: TRBD2
v_call: TRBV9
cdr3_nt: TGTGCCAGCAGCGTAGTAGGCGGGAGGGCCGCCTACAATGAGCAGTTCTTC
cdr3_aa: CASSVVGGRAAYNEQFF

j_call: TRBJ2-7
clone_size: NA
d_call: TRBD2
v_call: TRBV20-1
cdr3_nt: TGCAGTGCTAGTCCGACTAGCGGGGCGAATCCCTACGAGCAGCACTTC
cdr3_aa: CSASPTSGANPYEQHF

j_call: TRBJ2-4
clone_size: many
d_call: NA
v_call: TRBV27
cdr3_nt: TGTGCCAGCACCACTTGGGAGAGTCTAGCCAAAAACATTCAGTACTTC
cdr3_aa: CASTTWESLAKNIQYF

j_call: TRBJ1-6
clone_size: few
d_call: TRBD1
v_call: TRBV20-1
cdr3_nt: TGCAGTGCTAGAAAACAGGGGACGTCCTATAATTCACCCCTCCACTTT
cdr3_aa: CSARKQGTSYNSPLHF

j_call: TRBJ1-5
clone_size: many
d_call: NA
v_call: TRBV7-2
cdr3_nt: TGTGCCAGCAGACCGATGGGACTGCTACCGAATCAGCCCCAGCATTTT
cdr3_aa: CASRPMGLLPNQPQHF

j_call: TRBJ2-1
clone_size: many
d_call: NA
v_call: TRBV7-3
cdr3_nt: TGTGCCAGCAGCCAAAACGGAGTAGTCAATGAGCAGTTCTTC
cdr3_aa: CASSQNGVVNEQFF

j_call: TRBJ1-2
clone_size: NA
d_call: NA
v_call: TRBV4-2
cdr3_nt: TGTGCCAGCAGCCAAACGGGCAGGGTCGATGGCTACACCTTC
cdr3_aa: CASSQTGRVDGYTF

j_call: TRBJ1-1
clone_size: many
d_call: NA
v_call: TRBV27
cdr3_nt: TGTGCCAGCAGTTTATCGGCAAGGGTCTCCTTGAACACTGAAGCTTTCTTT
cdr3_aa: CASSLSARVSLNTEAFF

j_call: TRBJ2-3
clone_size: many
d_call: TRBD2
v_call: TRBV20-1
cdr3_nt: TGCAGTGCTAGGCGGACTAGCGTTTACACTCAGGATACGCAGTATTTT
cdr3_aa: CSARRTSVYTQDTQYF

j_call: TRBJ2-7
clone_size: few
d_call: NA
v_call: TRBV12-3/TRBV12-4
cdr3_nt: TGTGCCAGCAGTTTTTTGCGGGCGCGATACGAGCAGTACTTC
cdr3_aa: CASSFLRARYEQYF

j_call: TRBJ2-5
clone_size: NA
d_call: NA
v_call: TRBV28
cdr3_nt: TGTGCCAGCAGTCCCCTGGGACAACTCACCCAAGAGACCCAGTACTTC
cdr3_aa: CASSPLGQLTQETQYF

j_call: TRBJ2-7
clone_size: many
d_call: NA
v_call: TRBV11-1
cdr3_nt: TGTGCCAGCAGCTTTTACAGGGGGGGTGACTACGAGCAGTACTTC
cdr3_aa: CASSFYRGGDYEQYF

j_call: TRBJ2-7
clone_size: NA
d_call: TRBD1
v_call: TRBV4-1
cdr3_nt: TGCGCCAGCAGCCAACACAGACAGGGTGACTACGAGCAGTACTTC
cdr3_aa: CASSQHRQGDYEQYF

j_call: TRBJ2-7
clone_size: few
d_call: TRBD2
v_call: TRBV4-1
cdr3_nt: TGCGCCAGCAGCCAGGAGGGACTAGCTATATACGAGCAGTACTTC
cdr3_aa: CASSQEGLAIYEQYF

j_call: TRBJ2-1
clone_size: many
d_call: NA
v_call: TRBV7-3
cdr3_nt: TGTGCCAGCAGCTCTAGCCCGGGGGAGCAGTTCTTC
cdr3_aa: CASSSSPGEQFF

j_call: TRBJ2-3
clone_size: NA
d_call: NA
v_call: TRBV6-2/TRBV6-3
cdr3_nt: TGTGCCAGCAGTTATGAGACTAGAAGCACAGATACGCAGTATTTT
cdr3_aa: CASSYETRSTDTQYF

j_call: TRBJ1-2
clone_size: many
d_call: NA
v_call: TRBV13
cdr3_nt: TGTGCCAGCAGCCCACGAATTGTCCCCAGGGTCCAGAACTATGGCTACACCTTC
cdr3_aa: CASSPRIVPRVQNYGYTF

j_call: TRBJ2-5
clone_size: NA
d_call: NA
v_call: TRBV27
cdr3_nt: TGTGCCAGCAGCCGGGACTTCGAAGAGACCCAGTACTTC
cdr3_aa: CASSRDFEETQYF

j_call: TRBJ2-7
clone_size: NA
d_call: NA
v_call: TRBV5-6
cdr3_nt: TGTGCCAGCAGCCTGGGAGTCCGGCAGGGGCTTACCTACGAGCAGTACTTC
cdr3_aa: CASSLGVRQGLTYEQYF

j_call: TRBJ2-5
clone_size: many
d_call: TRBD2
v_call: TRBV18
cdr3_nt: TGTGCCAGCTCACCACCGCAGCGGGGGACCCAGTACTTC
cdr3_aa: CASSPPQRGTQYF

j_call: TRBJ1-2
clone_size: many
d_call: TRBD1
v_call: TRBV28
cdr3_nt: TGTGCCAGCAGTCCGGGACAGGGCTGGGATGGCTACACCTTC
cdr3_aa: CASSPGQGWDGYTF

j_call: TRBJ2-1
clone_size: many
d_call: NA
v_call: TRBV19
cdr3_nt: TGTGCTTCCTCGGGGTTGACCTACAATGAGCAGTTCTTC
cdr3_aa: CASSGLTYNEQFF

j_call: TRBJ2-7
clone_size: NA
d_call: NA
v_call: TRBV13
cdr3_nt: TGCGTCAGCAGCCAGTGGGACACCTACGAGCAGTACTTC
cdr3_aa: CVSSQWDTYEQYF